This TCR beta chain is drawn from a study of beta chain features in type 1 diabetes. Study-wide context: Cells sorted and examined across all samples totaled nearly 110,000,000.

Study observations and caveats: Shortening of TCRB CDR3s, moderate but significant, appeared in all four CD4+ subsets of Type 1 diabetes patients. There was no resolution here of whether HLA type influences TCRB rearrangement. Patients' naive, central memory and regulatory TCRB repertoires appeared more alike than those of healthy donors.

Expressed TCRB transcripts were sequenced, since all the RNA that had been isolated was reverse transcribed. Libraries were prepared by immunoSEQ multiplex PCR; TCRdb keeps only in-frame clonotypes and omits some of them. Of approximately 17,000 clones in the sample, around 70% were seen once. The CDR3 sequence is 14 residues long. Looked up from germline, CDR1 is SNHLY and CDR2 is FYNNEI. With V trimmed by 9 bases and J by 1 base, 9 bases remained unmatched. Isolation of CD4+ naive, central memory, regulatory and stem cell-like memory cells was achieved by sorting via CD45RO/CCR7/CD25/CD127/CD95/CD27. On this clone: Its antigen is undetermined.

The TCR sequence derives from a man between 25 and 39 years old with type 1 diabetes. Sequences were obtained from stem cell memory CD4+ T cells from blood. The chain couples TRBV2 to TRBJ2-7; TRBD2 matches 7 bases. The CDR3 coding sequence is TGTGCCAGTGGCGGGTCTAGCGGATCCTACGAGCAGTACTTC. Encoded protein: CASGGSSGSYEQYF.